The clone carrying this TCR beta chain appeared a single time. The data are from a study of OX40 agonist ivuxolimab in advanced cancers. TCRdb's copy holds only in-frame clones and misses some; the assay was immunoSEQ multiplex PCR. The repertoire includes 100,000 or so clones, around 93% of them detected once, and approximately 0.55% sits in the top ten. The specimen was CD4+ or CD8+ T cells sorted from blood, collected in a trial of the OX40 agonist ivuxolimab. The sequence was obtained from an adult with an advanced solid tumor such as melanoma, head and neck, liver or kidney cancer.

CDR3 sequence: CASSAGTANTGELFF. The CDR3 nucleotides read TGTGCCAGCAGTGCCGGGACGGCGAACACCGGGGAGCTGTTTTTT. This sequence joins TRBV2 and TRBJ2-2; the D call may be TRBD1 or TRBD2 (5 bases each). Looked up from germline, CDR1 is SNHLY and CDR2 is FYNNEI. V was trimmed by 4 bases and J by 0 bases, leaving 9 bases between them. The CDR3 length is 15 residues. The variable domain in full, completed from reference TRBV2 and TRBJ2-2, reads EPEVTQTPSHQVTQMGQEVILRCVPISNHLYFYWYRQILGQKVEFLVSFYNNEISEKSEIFDDQFSVERPDGSNFTLKIRSTKLEDSAMYFCASSAGTANTGELFFGEGSRLTVL.